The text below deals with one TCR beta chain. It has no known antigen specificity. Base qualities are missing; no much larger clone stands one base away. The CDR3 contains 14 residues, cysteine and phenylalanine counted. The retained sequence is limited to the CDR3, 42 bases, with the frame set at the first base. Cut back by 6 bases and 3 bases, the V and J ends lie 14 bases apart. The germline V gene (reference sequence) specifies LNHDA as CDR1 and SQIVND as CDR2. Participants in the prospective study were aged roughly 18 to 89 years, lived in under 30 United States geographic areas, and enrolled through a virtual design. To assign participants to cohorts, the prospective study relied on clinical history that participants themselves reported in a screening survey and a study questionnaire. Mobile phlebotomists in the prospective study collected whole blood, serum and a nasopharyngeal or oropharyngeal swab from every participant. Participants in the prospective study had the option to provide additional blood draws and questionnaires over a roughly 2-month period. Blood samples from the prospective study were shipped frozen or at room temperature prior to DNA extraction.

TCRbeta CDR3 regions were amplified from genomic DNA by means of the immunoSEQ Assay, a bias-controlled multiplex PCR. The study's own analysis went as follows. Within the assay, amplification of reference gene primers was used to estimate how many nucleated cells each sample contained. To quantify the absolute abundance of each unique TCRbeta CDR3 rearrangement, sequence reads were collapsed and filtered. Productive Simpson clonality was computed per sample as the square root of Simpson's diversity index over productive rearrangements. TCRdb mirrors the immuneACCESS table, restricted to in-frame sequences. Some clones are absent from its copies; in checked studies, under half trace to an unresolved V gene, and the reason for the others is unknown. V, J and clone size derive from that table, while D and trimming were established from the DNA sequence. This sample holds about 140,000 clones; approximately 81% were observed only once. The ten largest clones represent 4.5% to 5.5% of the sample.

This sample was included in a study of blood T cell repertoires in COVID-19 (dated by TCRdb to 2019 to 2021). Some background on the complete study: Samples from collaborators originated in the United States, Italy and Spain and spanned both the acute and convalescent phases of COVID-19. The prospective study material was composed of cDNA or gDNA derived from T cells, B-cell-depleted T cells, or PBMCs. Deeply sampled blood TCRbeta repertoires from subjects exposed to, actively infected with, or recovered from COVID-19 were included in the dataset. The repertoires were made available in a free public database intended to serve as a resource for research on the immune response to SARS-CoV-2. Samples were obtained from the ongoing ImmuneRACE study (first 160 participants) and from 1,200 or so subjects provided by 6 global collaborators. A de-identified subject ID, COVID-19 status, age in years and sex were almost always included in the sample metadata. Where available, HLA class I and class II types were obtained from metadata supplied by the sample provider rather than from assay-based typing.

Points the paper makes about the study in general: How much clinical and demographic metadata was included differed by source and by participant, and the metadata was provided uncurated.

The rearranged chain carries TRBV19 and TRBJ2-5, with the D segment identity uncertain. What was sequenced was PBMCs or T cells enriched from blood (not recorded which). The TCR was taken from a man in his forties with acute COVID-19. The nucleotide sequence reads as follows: TGTGCCAGTAGCCCCACCGGGTCGGAAGAGACCCAGTACTTC. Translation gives CASSPTGSEETQYF.